Reported below is one TCR beta chain. At survey resolution, roughly 400 ng of DNA per sample was split into two 200 ng replicates. Per the original methods: About 1.6% of 150,000 to 200,000 clonotypes matched previously reported viral-epitope-specific VDJdb entries. Clones were read by immunoSEQ multiplex PCR, and TCRdb kept only the in-frame ones, dropping some. V and J calls and clone size are copied from that table; D and trimming were computed from the DNA. The top ten clones hold 9.7% of a sample with 6,000 or so clones, roughly 79% of them seen once. This sample is drawn from a study of hypomethylating agent response in myelodysplastic syndrome. For the study at large: Mean age was around 70 +/- 6 years; diploid cytogenetics predominated. Complete response or hematologic improvement counted as response; others were non-responders.

The CDR3 contains 14 residues. This receptor was taken from a human donor with myelodysplastic syndrome. Specimen: bone marrow, collected before or after starting hypomethylating agent treatment for myelodysplastic syndrome (not recorded which). This chain connects TRBV21-1 to TRBJ1-2; the table's TRBD1 call for D was not verified on the DNA. TRBV21-1 corresponds to a pseudogene. The CDR3 bases are TGTGCCAGCAGCAAATTGGGCAGGGGCAATGGCTACACCTTC. This codes for CASSKLGRGNGYTF.